This T cell receptor beta chain originates from a study of glioma-infiltrating T cells after dendritic cell vaccination. Study context: Samples are from glioblastoma patients in Phase I and II dendritic cell vaccine trials. Monocyte-derived dendritic cells, cultured less than 8 days with IL-4 and GM-CSF, were pulsed with autologous tumor lysate.

The V end was cut by 6 bases, the J end by 8 bases, with 19 bases between. The CDR3 is made up of 14 amino acids. The V gene's germline CDR1 is MGHDK and CDR2 SYGVNS. Isocitrate dehydrogenase mutation was absent in all glioblastoma patients. Up to 2 ug genomic DNA was used for TCRB CDR3 amplification. Produced via immunoSEQ multiplex PCR; TCRdb's table is partial and in-frame only. There are about 99,000 clones in the sample; roughly 76% occur only once, and over 9.5% lies in the top ten. The sequence came from a human donor with glioblastoma. The source material was blood, sampled before dendritic cell vaccination. The chain is built from TRBV25-1 and TRBJ1-1, with a weak D call TRBD1 (6 bases). As DNA, the CDR3 is TGTGCCAGCAGGACCCGGGACACCCGAGGAGAAGCTTTCTTT. It translates to CASRTRDTRGEAFF.